These T cell receptor beta chains were read from a single sample in a study of blood T cell repertoires in COVID-19. TCRdb's copy holds only in-frame clones and misses some; the assay was immunoSEQ multiplex PCR. The sample consists of about 250,000 clones, more than 80% of them appearing once. The specimen was PBMCs or T cells enriched from blood (not recorded which). These receptors all come from a woman younger than 30 who had recovered from COVID-19. CDR3s include the opening cysteine and the closing phenylalanine or tryptophan. D genes are given only for firm matches. The size entry is marked missing in some rows and otherwise reads once, few, many or a size class.

size,J,D,V,DNA,CDR3
-,TRBJ2-3,TRBD1,TRBV15,TGTGCCACCAGCAGAGAAGGGGGCGTCACAGATACGCAGTATTTT,CATSREGGVTDTQYF
-,TRBJ1-1,TRBD1,TRBV9,TGTGCCAGCAGCGTAGGGGTCTTAGGGGACAGGGGCGCGATAACTGAAGCTTTCTTT,CASSVGVLGDRGAITEAFF
-,TRBJ1-1,TRBD1,TRBV6-4,TGTGCCAGCAGTGGGGACAGGAAGAACACTGAAGCTTTCTTT,CASSGDRKNTEAFF
few,TRBJ1-4,TRBD1,TRBV4-1,TGCGCCAGCAGCCAAGTGGGTCAGGGGGCTTGGGAAAAACTGTTTTTT,CASSQVGQGAWEKLFF
-,TRBJ2-5,-,TRBV5-3,TGCGCCAGAGGTTCGGAGAAGCGCAGAGAATTTGAGACCCAGTACTTC,CARGSEKRREFETQYF
-,TRBJ1-6,-,TRBV12-3/TRBV12-4,TGTGCCAGCAGTTTAGGCCATCGGACTCCCCTCCACTTT,CASSLGHRTPLHF
-,TRBJ2-5,TRBD2,TRBV19,TGTGCCACTCGTCCGGGGGGGCAACTGACCCAGTACTTC,CATRPGGQLTQYF
-,TRBJ1-5,-,TRBV2,TGTGCCAGCAGTGAGGTCAGGGGCGGCAATCAGCCCCAGCATTTT,CASSEVRGGNQPQHF
-,TRBJ2-1,TRBD1,TRBV19,TGTGCCAGTAATCCCGGGACAGGGGGCTTCTACAATGAGCAGTTCTTC,CASNPGTGGFYNEQFF
-,TRBJ1-6,TRBD1,TRBV18,TGTGCCAGCTCACCGACAGGGGACGTTAATTCACCCCTCCACTTT,CASSPTGDVNSPLHF
-,TRBJ2-5,-,TRBV5-1,TGCGCCAGCAGCCCGGATGCGGTGTACGAGACCCAGTACTTC,CASSPDAVYETQYF
-,TRBJ1-2,TRBD1,TRBV28,TGTGCCAGCAGTTTTTTTCGACAGGGAACGGCAAGCTATGGCTACACCTTC,CASSFFRQGTASYGYTF